This entry concerns a single T cell receptor beta chain. The sample belongs to a study of blood T cell repertoires in COVID-19. Study-level background: Whether acute or convalescent, the COVID-19 samples came from the United States, Italy and Spain. Sample material is recorded as cDNA or gDNA derived from T cells, B-cell-depleted T cells, or PBMCs.

What the recovered Cohort 3 donors had was two negative PCRs, clearance, or symptom resolution. Germline CDR1 SGHDT, CDR2 YYEEEE. After removal of 4 bases from V and 0 bases from J, the junction contained 7 bases not matched to a gene. CDR3 length equals 15 residues. As handled by the study authors: Quantification of nucleated cells was approximated via reference gene primer amplification. Repertoires were generated with immunoSEQ multiplex PCR, while TCRdb's copy carries only in-frame clones and drops some. V and J calls and clone size are those listed in that table; D and trimming were worked out from the DNA. The sample includes around 300,000 clones, 88% of them seen just once.

The source is a woman aged 50 to 60 who had recovered from COVID-19. The chain is built from TRBV5-6 and TRBJ2-7, with 7 bases fitting TRBD2. The material sequenced was PBMCs or T cells enriched from blood (not recorded which). As DNA, the CDR3 is TGTGCCAGCAGCCCTAAGCGGGGATACTCCTACGAGCAGTACTTC. The encoded protein is CASSPKRGYSYEQYF.